These 5 T cell receptor beta chains were all obtained from the same sample, sequenced in a study of blood T cells in healthy people across ages. Then a second PCR, running roughly 7 to 11 cycles, was carried out with a sample-barcoded 5' primer and a J-beta primer mix. TCRdb reprocessed the 5' RACE reads via MiXCR and lists one record per CDR3 protein. The table lists 1.5 million to 2 million distinct CDR3 sequences, about 31% of them singletons. Sequenced: blood. Receptor source: a woman in her 30s in good health.

This clonotype has just a few counts. This chain uses TRBV20-1 with TRBJ2-5, with D tentatively TRBD2 (6 bases). TRBJ2-7 explains the end of the DNA better; the J call may be wrong. The germline V gene encodes CDR1 DFQATT and CDR2 SNEGSKA (reference sequence). The CDR3 length is 13 residues. This chain's CDR3 is CSARRERPYEQYF. For the CDR3, the DNA is TGCAGTGCCAGACGGGAGCGGCCCTACGAGCAGTACTTC.

This chain uses TRBV12-5 with TRBJ2-5; no firm D call. Trimming pared 2 bases from V and 5 bases from J, leaving 12 bases between. CDR1 and CDR2 (germline): LGHNT, FRNRAP. The CDR3 contains 14 residues. Written as DNA, the CDR3 is TGTGCTAGTGGTTTGTCCAATCGTCCCGAGACCCAGTACTTC. Protein product: CASGLSNRPETQYF.

The chain recombines TRBV5-1 with TRBJ1-5; D gene uncertain. CDR1 and CDR2 from the germline V gene are SGHRS and YFSETQ. V lost 0 bases to trimming and J lost 3 bases, with 10 bases between them. This CDR3 region has 15 residues. The CDR3 loop reads CASSLGSGSNQPQHF. The CDR3 DNA reads TGCGCCAGCAGCTTGGGTTCCGGCTCCAATCAGCCCCAGCATTTT.

The chain has TRBV7-9 and TRBJ1-6; D possibly corresponds to TRBD1 (6 bases). Germline values: CDR1 SEHNR, CDR2 FQNEAQ (reference sequence). CDR3 size: 14 residues. Trimming took off 5 bases at V and 9 bases at J, with 14 bases between the two ends. The CDR3 reads CASSPEGGPSPLHF. In DNA form, the CDR3 reads TGTGCCAGCAGCCCGGAGGGGGGTCCTTCACCCCTCCACTTT.

This clonotype was recorded many times. The chain uses TRBV2 and TRBJ2-3; D gene ambiguous. This CDR3 spans 13 amino acids. Germline V lookup: CDR1 SNHLY, CDR2 FYNNEI. V gave up 6 bases and J gave up 4 bases, with 11 bases separating them. In DNA form, the CDR3 reads TGTGCCAGCAGGCAGGAAAACGCAGATACGCAGTATTTT. Its translation: CASRQENADTQYF.